This note documents a single TCR beta chain sequence. Its antigen is undetermined. 13 Jbeta primers and 60 Vbeta primers were used for the PCR. Libraries were prepared by immunoSEQ multiplex PCR; TCRdb keeps only in-frame clonotypes and omits some of them. There are approximately 150,000 clones in the sample; roughly 79% occur only once, and approximately 1% lies in the top ten. This sample was included in a study of cytomegalovirus exposure and HLA in healthy donors. Broader study findings: A later analysis linked a missense DCLRE1C variant to TCR beta V- and J-gene trimming. Sequences of the TCR beta chain were said to predict the HLA-A and HLA-B alleles of most subjects accurately.

Trimming stripped 7 bases from V and 3 bases from J, with 13 bases between. Germline values: CDR1 SGHRS, CDR2 YFSETQ. The CDR3 is 13 residues long. Sequencing used PBMCs. J is TRBJ1-1 and V is TRBV5-1, with a weak D call TRBD1 (6 bases). The TCR was taken from a woman aged 35 to 49 in good health and CMV-seronegative. The CDR3 nucleotides are TGCGCCAGCCGAAAGGGGGGGGACACTGAAGCTTTCTTT. Translating gives CASRKGGDTEAFF.